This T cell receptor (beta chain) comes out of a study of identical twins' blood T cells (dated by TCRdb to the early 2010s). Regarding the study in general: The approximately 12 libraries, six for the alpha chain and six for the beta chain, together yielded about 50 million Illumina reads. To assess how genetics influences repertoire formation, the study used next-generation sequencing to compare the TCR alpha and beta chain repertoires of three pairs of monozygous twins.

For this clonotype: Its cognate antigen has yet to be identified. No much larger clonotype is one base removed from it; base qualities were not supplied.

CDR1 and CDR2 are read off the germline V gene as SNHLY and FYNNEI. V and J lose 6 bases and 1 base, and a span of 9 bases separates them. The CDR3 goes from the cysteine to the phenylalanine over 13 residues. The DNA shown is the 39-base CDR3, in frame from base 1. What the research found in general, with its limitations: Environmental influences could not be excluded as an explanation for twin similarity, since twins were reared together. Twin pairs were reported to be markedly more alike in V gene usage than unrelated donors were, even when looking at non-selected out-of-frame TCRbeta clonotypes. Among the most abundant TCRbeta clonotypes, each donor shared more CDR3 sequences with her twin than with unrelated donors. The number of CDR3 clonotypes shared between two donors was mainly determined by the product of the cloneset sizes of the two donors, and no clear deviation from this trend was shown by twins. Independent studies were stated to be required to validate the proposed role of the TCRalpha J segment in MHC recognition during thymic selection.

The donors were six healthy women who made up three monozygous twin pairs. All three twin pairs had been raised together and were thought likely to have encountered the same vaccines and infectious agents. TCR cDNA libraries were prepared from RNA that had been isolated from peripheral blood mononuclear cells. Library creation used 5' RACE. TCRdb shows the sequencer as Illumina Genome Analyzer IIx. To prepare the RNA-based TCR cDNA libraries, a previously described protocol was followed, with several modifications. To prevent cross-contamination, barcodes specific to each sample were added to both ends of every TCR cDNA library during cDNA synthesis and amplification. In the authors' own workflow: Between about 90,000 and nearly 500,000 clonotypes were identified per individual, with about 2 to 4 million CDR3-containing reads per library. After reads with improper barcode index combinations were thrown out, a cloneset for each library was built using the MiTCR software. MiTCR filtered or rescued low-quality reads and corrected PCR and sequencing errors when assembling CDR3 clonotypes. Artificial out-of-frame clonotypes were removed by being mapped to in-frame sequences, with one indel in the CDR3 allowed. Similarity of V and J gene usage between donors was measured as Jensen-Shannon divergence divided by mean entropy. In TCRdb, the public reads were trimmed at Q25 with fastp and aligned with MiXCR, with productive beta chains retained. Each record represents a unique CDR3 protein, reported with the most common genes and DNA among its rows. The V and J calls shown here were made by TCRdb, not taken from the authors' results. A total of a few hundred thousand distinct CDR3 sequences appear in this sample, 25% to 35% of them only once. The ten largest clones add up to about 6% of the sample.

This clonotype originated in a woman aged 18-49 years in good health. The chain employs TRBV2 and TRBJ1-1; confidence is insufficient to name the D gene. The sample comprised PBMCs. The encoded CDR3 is CASSSRPNTEAFF. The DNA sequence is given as TGTGCCAGCAGCTCACGTCCGAACACTGAAGCTTTCTTT.